This T cell receptor beta chain is drawn from a study of CD8+CD57+ T cells in acquired aplastic anemia. About the research overall: Recorded DNA amounts for sorted CD4+ and CD8+ cells had an average of approximately 3 ug. Study results and caveats: Patients and controls turned out to have 25 to 30 CD8+ CDR3 sequences in common. A significant difference in CD8+ Simpson's diversity between patients and controls was not found.

Genomic DNA constituted the template upon which TCR beta VDJ and CDR3 profiling was performed. TCRdb reprocessed the reads with MiXCR, giving one entry per CDR3 protein. The table includes around 430,000 distinct CDR3 sequences, roughly a third detected once. Of note for this clonotype: Its antigen is still unknown.

Germline V gene lookup returns CDR1 SNHLY and CDR2 FYNNEI. This CDR3 comprises 14 residues. V lost 6 bases and J lost 1, with 13 bases in between. Those patients picked for sequencing had displayed CD8+CD57+ cell expansion on flow cytometry. In all patients, the disease was severe acquired aplastic anemia. Material for sequencing was sorted CD4+, CD8+, or CD8+CD57+ T cells (not recorded which) from PBMCs. The genes are TRBV2 and TRBJ2-7; D gene uncertain. This receptor was obtained from a human donor with aplastic anemia. The DNA for the CDR3 is TGTGCCAGCAGCCCGCCCGATATATCCTACGAGCAGTACTTC. Translated: CASSPPDISYEQYF.